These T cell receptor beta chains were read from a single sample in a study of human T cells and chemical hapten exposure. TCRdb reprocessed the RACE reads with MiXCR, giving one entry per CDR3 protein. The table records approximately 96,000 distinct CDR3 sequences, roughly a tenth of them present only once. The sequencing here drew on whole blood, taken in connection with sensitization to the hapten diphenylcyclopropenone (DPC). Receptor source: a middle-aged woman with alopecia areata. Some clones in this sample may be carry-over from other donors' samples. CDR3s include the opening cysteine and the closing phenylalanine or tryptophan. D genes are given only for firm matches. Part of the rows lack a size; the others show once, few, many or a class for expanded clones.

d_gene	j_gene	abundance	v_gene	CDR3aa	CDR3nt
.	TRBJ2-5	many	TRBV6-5	CASTPMSRGKTQYF	TGTGCCAGCACCCCTATGTCCCGGGGGAAGACCCAGTACTTC
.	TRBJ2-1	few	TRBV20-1	CSPPAGYDPYNEQFF	TGCAGCCCCCCTGCGGGGTATGACCCCTACAATGAGCAGTTCTTC
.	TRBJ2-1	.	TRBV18	CASSPFLGTRSNEQFF	TGTGCCAGCTCGCCGTTTTTGGGTACACGGAGCAATGAGCAGTTCTTC
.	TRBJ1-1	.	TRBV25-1	CASKEGGTEAFF	TGTGCCAGCAAAGAAGGGGGCACTGAAGCTTTCTTT
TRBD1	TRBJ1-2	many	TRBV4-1	CARTQGARGYTF	TGCGCCAGAACACAGGGGGCGCGCGGCTACACCTTC
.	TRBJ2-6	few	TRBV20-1	CSARVNGANVLTF	TGCAGTGCGAGGGTAAATGGGGCCAACGTCCTGACTTTC
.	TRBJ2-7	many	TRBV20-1	CSASKGHPYEQYF	TGCAGTGCTAGCAAAGGACACCCCTACGAGCAGTACTTC
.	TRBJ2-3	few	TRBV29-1	CSGQVTDTQYF	TGCAGCGGACAGGTCACAGATACGCAGTATTTT
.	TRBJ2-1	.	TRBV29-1	CSVGTTDEQFF	TGCAGCGTTGGGACAACCGATGAGCAGTTCTTC
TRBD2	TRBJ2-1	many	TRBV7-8	CASSLEGTSVMRNEQFF	TGTGCCAGCAGCTTAGAGGGGACTAGCGTAATGAGAAATGAGCAGTTCTTC
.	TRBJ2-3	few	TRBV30	CAWSLTGSLAGTQYF	TGTGCCTGGAGTCTAACAGGGAGCTTGGCGGGTACGCAGTATTTT
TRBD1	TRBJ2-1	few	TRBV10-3	CAIRDRGSPYNEQFF	TGTGCCATCAGAGACAGGGGATCGCCCTACAATGAGCAGTTCTTC
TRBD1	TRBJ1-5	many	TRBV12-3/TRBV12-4	CASSRQGESNQPQHF	TGTGCCAGCAGCCGACAGGGGGAAAGCAATCAGCCCCAGCATTTT
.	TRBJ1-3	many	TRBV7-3	CASSLAGNTIYF	TGTGCCAGCAGCCTTGCTGGAAACACCATATATTTT
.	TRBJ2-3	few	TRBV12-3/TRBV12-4	CASSLRKGATDTQYF	TGTGCCAGCAGTTTGAGGAAGGGCGCGACAGATACGCAGTATTTT
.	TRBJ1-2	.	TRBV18	CASSPPDYGYTF	TGTGCCAGCTCACCACCCGACTATGGCTACACCTTC
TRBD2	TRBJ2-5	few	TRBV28	CASGREETQYF	TGTGCCAGCGGGAGGGAAGAGACCCAGTACTTC